This T cell receptor beta chain comes out of a study of tumor-infiltrating lymphocytes in primary liver carcinoma. Bulk tissue was left unsorted, and RNA and DNA were co-extracted from about 20-30 mg of it. All patients had surgically resected primary liver carcinoma. Enrolled patients were chronically infected with HBV and treatment-naive. Uniformly, tumor samples exhibited a viable tumor cell fraction exceeding 80%. The V gene's germline CDR1 is MGHRA and CDR2 YSYEKL. The CDR3 loop spans 14 amino acids. V was cut by 3 bases and J by 4 bases, with 12 bases left in between. About this clonotype itself: What it recognizes is unknown.

Study observations and caveats: Tumor region pairs showed greater overlap than either tumor-adjacent or tumor-blood pairs did.

With a constant-region primer, TCR beta cDNA was made from approximately 500 ng of total RNA. Sequencing libraries for TCR beta derived from three nested multiplex PCR rounds that used slightly modified ARM-PCR. A C-beta reverse primer was combined with TRBV1-TRBV30 forward primers in the first two PCR rounds, and each round had 10 cycles. MiXCR, applied by TCRdb to the multiplex PCR reads, yields one record per CDR3 protein. The sample has 75,000 or so distinct CDR3 sequences; roughly 69% are singletons. The clonotype originates from a man aged 35 to 55 with primary liver carcinoma and hepatitis B virus infection. The chain links TRBV4-1 to TRBJ2-5, with D perhaps assigned TRBD1 or TRBD2 (5 bases each). Sequencing used liver tumor tissue from sampling region 4. Subset described: tumor region T4, right-lateral pole. Here the CDR3 reads CASSQEPGTETQYF. CDR3 coding DNA: TGCGCCAGCAGCCAGGAGCCAGGGACAGAGACCCAGTACTTC.